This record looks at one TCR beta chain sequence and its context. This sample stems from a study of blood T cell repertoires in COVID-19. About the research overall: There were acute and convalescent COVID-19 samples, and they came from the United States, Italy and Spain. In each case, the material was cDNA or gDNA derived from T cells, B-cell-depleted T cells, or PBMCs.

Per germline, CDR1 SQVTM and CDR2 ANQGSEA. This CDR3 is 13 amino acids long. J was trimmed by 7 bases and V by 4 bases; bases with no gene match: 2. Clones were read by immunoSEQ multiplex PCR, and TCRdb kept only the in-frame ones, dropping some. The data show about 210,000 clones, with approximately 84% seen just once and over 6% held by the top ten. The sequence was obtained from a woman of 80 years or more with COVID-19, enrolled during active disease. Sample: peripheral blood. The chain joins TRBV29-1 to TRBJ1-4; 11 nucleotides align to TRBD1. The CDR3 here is CSVGDRGGEKLFF. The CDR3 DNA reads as TGCAGCGTTGGGGACAGGGGGGGTGAAAAACTGTTTTTT.